This TCR beta chain is from a study of cytomegalovirus exposure and HLA in healthy donors. PCR employed 60 Vbeta and 13 Jbeta primers. The data were produced by immunoSEQ multiplex PCR, yet TCRdb's version contains in-frame clones alone and is incomplete. The repertoire shows about 52,000 clones; the top ten hold 8% to 13%. Sequencing input: PBMCs. This TCR derives from a woman aged 45-60 years in good health and CMV-seropositive.

For the CDR3, the DNA is TGTGCCAGCAGCGAGGGGACTAGCGGGATCGGGGAGCAGTACTTC. Its translation: CASSEGTSGIGEQYF. V usage is TRBV6-1 and J usage is TRBJ2-7; TRBD2 aligns across 13 bases. Germline values: CDR1 MNHNS, CDR2 SASEGT. The CDR3 sequence is 15 residues long. Losses at the gene ends were 6 bases for V and 7 bases for J; bases not matched to a gene: 9.